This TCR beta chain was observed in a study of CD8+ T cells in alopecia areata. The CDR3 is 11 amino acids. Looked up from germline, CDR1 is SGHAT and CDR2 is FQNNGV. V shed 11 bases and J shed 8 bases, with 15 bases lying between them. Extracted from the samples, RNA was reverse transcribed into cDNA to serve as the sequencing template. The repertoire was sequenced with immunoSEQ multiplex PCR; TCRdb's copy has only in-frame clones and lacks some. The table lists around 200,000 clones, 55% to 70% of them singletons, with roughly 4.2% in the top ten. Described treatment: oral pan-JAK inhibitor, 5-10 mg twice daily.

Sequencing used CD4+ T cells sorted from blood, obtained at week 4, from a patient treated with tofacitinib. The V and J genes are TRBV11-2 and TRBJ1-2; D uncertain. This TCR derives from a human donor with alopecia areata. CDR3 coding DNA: TGTGCCCCCCTGCAAGGGAGAGGCTACACCTTC. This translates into CAPLQGRGYTF. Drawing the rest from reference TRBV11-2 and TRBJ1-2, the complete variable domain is EAGVAQSPRYKIIEKRQSVAFWCNPISGHATLYWYQQILGQGPKLLIQFQNNGVVDDSQLPKDRFSAERLKGVDSTLKIQPAKLEDSAVYLCAPLQGRGYTFGSGTRLTVV.